This TCR beta chain comes out of a study of T cell responses to AZD1222 COVID-19 vaccine (dated by TCRdb to the early 2020s). For the wider study: A total of about 230 trial participants underwent TCR sequencing, of whom roughly 210 received two doses of AZD1222 and around 25 received two doses of the MenACWY control vaccine. Enrollment into the trials was organized by age into subgroups of 18-55, 56-69 and 70-plus years, and those subgroups contained 148, 28 and 57 TCR-sequenced participants, respectively.

As regards this clone: Its antigen target is currently unknown. The record has no base qualities; no much larger clone is one base away.

General conclusions and limits of the study: The vaccine-associated CD4 TCRs covered the entire spike protein, and the dominant responses fell in regions 160-218 and 743-854. Epitopes outside the regions mutated in the B.1.351 and B.1.1.7 variants were reportedly recognized by nearly half of the unique spike-specific TCRs. Spike-specific TCR breadth and depth rose significantly after two AZD1222 doses compared with day 0 and with MenACWY recipients. No day 14 peak-response samples were available, so repertoires were characterized only after the peak T cell response. The 56-69-year group was small, and its depth increase did not reach significance, likely because of low power. Participants were mostly white British and included more females than males, and it was suggested by the authors that clonal diversity may have been underestimated. Conclusions about previously exposed vaccinees are limited because only six or seven AZD1222 recipients were SARS-CoV-2 seropositive at baseline.

The CDR3 regions of human TCRbeta chains were analyzed by immunosequencing. Processing in the source paper ran as follows. TCRs in the repertoires were compared against a reference library of SARS-CoV-2-specific TCRs that had been generated with the MIRA antigen-specificity platform. Breadth was defined as the fraction of unique TCRs that were SARS-CoV-2-associated, and depth was defined as the fraction of total T cells that were SARS-CoV-2-associated. Using the MIRA data, every spike-specific TCR was mapped to the spike region that the TCR reacted to and assigned to either a CD4 or a CD8 class. Log10-transformed breadth and depth values were compared by one-way ANOVA with Sidak's multiple comparisons tests. TCRdb mirrors the immuneACCESS table, restricted to in-frame sequences. Some clones are absent from its copies; in checked studies, under half trace to an unresolved V gene, and the reason for the others is unknown. V, J and clone size are those of that table, while D and trimming were read from the DNA. The sample table contains about 80,000 clones; only one count was recorded for over 75% of them. The top ten hold about 3.5% of the sample.

The CDR3 goes from the cysteine to the phenylalanine over 11 residues. Only the CDR3 DNA stays, 33 bases, in frame from base 1. Trimming removed 8 bases from V and 7 bases from J, leaving 9 bases between the germline ends. Reading the germline V gene gives CDR1 MNHEY and CDR2 SVGAGI. The sample's time point label, in plain terms: about 28 days (+/-7) after the second vaccine dose. AZD1222 recipients with second doses at about 4 weeks or about 12 weeks were pooled, because spike-specific TCR depth and breadth did not differ between schedules. Samples from vaccinated people were obtained from the UK trials COV001 and COV002, which included a single-blind randomized controlled phase 2/3 trial of AZD1222 (ChAdOx1 nCoV-19) in healthy adults. Trial participant PBMC samples were collected at day 0 and day 28 after the second dose for TCRbeta chain sequencing.

This chain is built from TRBV6-5 and TRBJ2-1; the D gene lacks a confident call. The sequenced sample was peripheral blood, obtained 28 days after the second AZD1222 dose. The clonotype comes from an adult who received the AZD1222 COVID-19 vaccine. The bases are TGTGCCAGCGAGAAACCTAATGAGCAGTTCTTC. This yields the protein CASEKPNEQFF.